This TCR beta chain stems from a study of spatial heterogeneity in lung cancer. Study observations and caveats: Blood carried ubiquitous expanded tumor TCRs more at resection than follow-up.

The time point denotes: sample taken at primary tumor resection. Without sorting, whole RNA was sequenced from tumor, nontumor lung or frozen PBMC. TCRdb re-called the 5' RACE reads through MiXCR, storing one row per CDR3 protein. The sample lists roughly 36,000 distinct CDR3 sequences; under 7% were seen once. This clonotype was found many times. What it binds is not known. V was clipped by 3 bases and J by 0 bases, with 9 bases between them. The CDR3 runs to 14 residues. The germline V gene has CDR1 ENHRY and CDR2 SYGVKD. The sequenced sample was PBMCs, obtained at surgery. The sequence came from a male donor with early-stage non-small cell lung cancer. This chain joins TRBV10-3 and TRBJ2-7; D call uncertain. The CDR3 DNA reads TGTGCCATCAGTGACACTTGGAGCTCCTACGAGCAGTACTTC. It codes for CAISDTWSSYEQYF.